These 30 T cell receptor beta chains originate from one sample sequenced in a study of T cell repertoires in cytomegalovirus infection. TCRdb reanalysed the reads using MiXCR and keeps one entry per CDR3 protein. The table records some 270,000 distinct CDR3 sequences, more than 15% of them present only once. Material: CD8+ T cells from PBMCs. The receptors were sampled from a human donor in good health (CMV status not recorded). Some clones in this sample may be carry-over from other donors' samples.

The sample holds many counts of this clonotype. The chain recombines TRBV28 with TRBJ2-1; TRBD2 agrees at 12 bases. Germline V gene sequence: CDR1 MDHEN, CDR2 SYDVKM. V was pared by 5 bases and J by 8 bases, with 13 bases of the junction left unmatched. CDR3 length: 17 residues. CDR3: CASSPFGLAGPEDEQFF. CDR3 nucleotide sequence: TGTGCCAGCAGTCCATTCGGACTAGCGGGGCCAGAGGATGAGCAGTTCTTC.

The gene calls are TRBV19 and TRBJ2-1; no firm D call. V shed 1 base and J shed 0 bases, with 7 bases lying between them. CDR3 length: 15 amino acids. Germline-derived CDR1 and CDR2 are LNHDA and SQIVND (reference sequence). CDR3 sequence reads: CASSIVRSSYNEQFF. CDR3 nucleotide sequence: TGTGCCAGTAGTATAGTCCGAAGCTCCTACAATGAGCAGTTCTTC.

The chain combines TRBV19 with TRBJ2-6; D is unresolved. This CDR3 has 12 amino acids. V lost 7 bases and J lost 3, with 4 bases in between. Per the germline V gene, CDR1 is LNHDA and CDR2 is SQIVND (reference sequence). In DNA form, the CDR3 reads TGTGCCAGTACTGGTGGGGCCAACGTCCTGACTTTC. Residues: CASTGGANVLTF.

The rearrangement joins TRBV20-1 to TRBJ1-2; weak D call: TRBD1 (5 bases). V gave up 3 bases and J gave up 4 bases, with 15 bases separating them. The CDR3 length is 14 residues. Germline V CDR1 and CDR2: DFQATT, SNEGSKA (reference sequence). CDR3 residues: CSARGPAGIYGYTF. CDR3 coding DNA: TGCAGTGCTAGGGGTCCGGCAGGGATCTATGGCTACACCTTC.

This clonotype was seen more than once but under ten times. The rearrangement uses TRBV5-1 and TRBJ2-1; D is ambiguous. This CDR3 contains 11 residues. From germline, CDR1 is SGHRS and CDR2 YFSETQ. The V end lost 2 bases, the J end lost 8 bases, and 5 bases lay between the germline ends. DNA for the CDR3: TGCGCCAGCAGCTTAAATCATGAGCAGTTCTTC. Translation gives CASSLNHEQFF.

This clonotype turned up a few times. This rearrangement joins TRBV19 to TRBJ2-3, with 7 nucleotides matching TRBD2. The CDR3 runs to 16 residues. The V segment lost 9 bases and the J segment 0 bases; nucleotides outside the gene matches: 12. Germline V gene lookup returns CDR1 LNHDA and CDR2 SQIVND (reference sequence). The CDR3 DNA sequence: TGTGCCAGCCACAACCCGTGGGGGGGGAGCACAGATACGCAGTATTTT. Its protein product is CASHNPWGGSTDTQYF. Supplemented by reference TRBV19 and TRBJ2-3, the full variable domain reads DGGITQSPKYLFRKEGQNVTLSCEQNLNHDAMYWYRQDPGQGLRLIYYSQIVNDFQKGDIAEGYSVSREKKESFPLTVTSAQKNPTAFYLCASHNPWGGSTDTQYFGPGTRLTVL.

CDR3 coding DNA: TGTGCCAGCCGGGCTAGCGGGGGGGCTTTAGACGAGCAGTTCTTC. Residues: CASRASGGALDEQFF. The V gene is TRBV6-6, the J gene TRBJ2-1; 12 bases are shared with TRBD2. Germline values: CDR1 MNHNY, CDR2 SVGAGI (reference sequence). The V and J ends lost 8 bases and 10 bases, in that order; junction bases with no gene match: 12. This CDR3 spans 15 amino acids.

This rearrangement joins TRBV5-1 to TRBJ1-1, with TRBD1 identical over 9 bases. CDR3 length equals 16 residues. Germline V gene lookup returns CDR1 SGHRS and CDR2 YFSETQ. Trimming cost V 0 bases and J 5 bases; bases outside gene matches: 8. CDR3 sequence (DNA): TGCGCCAGCAGCTTGGGGACAGGGGCCCGAAGGACTGAAGCTTTCTTT. It translates to CASSLGTGARRTEAFF.

This clonotype was seen many times. The chain recombines TRBV7-8 with TRBJ2-3; 10 nucleotides agree with TRBD2. The CDR3 has 14 amino acids. V was pared by 6 bases and J by 1 base, with 1 base of the junction left unmatched. CDR1 is SGHVS and CDR2 is FQNEAQ in the germline V gene. CDR3 coding DNA: TGTGCCAGCAGAACTAGCGGGGGCACAGATACGCAGTATTTT. Translated, it gives CASRTSGGTDTQYF.

A few counts support this clonotype. The J gene is TRBJ1-5, the V gene TRBV14; unclear D gene. CDR3 length equals 15 residues. The ends were cut back, 1 base at V and 0 bases at J, with 7 bases in the middle. Germline V CDR1 and CDR2: SGHDN, FVKESK. CDR3: CASSQADYSNQPQHF. The CDR3 DNA reads TGTGCCAGCAGCCAAGCAGACTATAGCAATCAGCCCCAGCATTTT.

The rearrangement uses TRBV10-3 and TRBJ1-1; 9 positions match TRBD1. From germline, CDR1 is ENHRY and CDR2 SYGVKD. V was pared by 6 bases and J by 3 bases, with 2 bases of the junction left unmatched. This CDR3 is 13 amino acids long. The CDR3 is CAIRGDRDTEAFF. CDR3 nucleotides: TGTGCCATCAGGGGGGACAGGGACACTGAAGCTTTCTTT.

There are many counts of this clonotype. The J gene is TRBJ2-5, the V gene TRBV28; D unresolved. CDR1 and CDR2 from the germline V gene are MDHEN and SYDVKM. The CDR3 spans 14 residues. The ends were cut back, 6 bases at V and 4 bases at J, with 15 bases in the middle. CDR3 in amino acids: CASRNPHFRETQYF. In DNA form, the CDR3 reads TGTGCCAGCAGAAACCCACACTTTCGAGAGACCCAGTACTTC.

The CDR3, as DNA: TGCGCCAGCAGCTGGACAGGGGGATTCAATGAGCAGTTCTTC. This translates into CASSWTGGFNEQFF. The V call is TRBV5-1, the J call TRBJ2-1; 10 bases are a match to TRBD1. Germline V gene lookup returns CDR1 SGHRS and CDR2 YFSETQ. J gave up 6 bases and V 3 bases, and 3 bases lay outside the gene matches. The CDR3 totals 14 residues.

This clonotype was seen ten or more times. The rearrangement uses TRBV6-1 and TRBJ2-3, with D uncertain. The CDR3 has 14 residues. Germline assignment: CDR1 MNHNS and CDR2 SASEGT. V lost 5 bases to trimming and J lost 4 bases, with 13 bases between them. In DNA form, the CDR3 reads TGTGCCAGCAGTCATTATCGAGCCGCAGATACGCAGTATTTT. This encodes CASSHYRAADTQYF.

This clonotype has ten or more counts. This sequence joins TRBV27 and TRBJ1-5; 7 nucleotides line up with TRBD1. Germline assignment: CDR1 MNHEY and CDR2 SMNVEV (reference sequence). V was pared by 5 bases and J by 0 bases, with 7 bases of the junction left unmatched. The CDR3 extends over 16 amino acids. CDR3 bases: TGTGCCAGCAGTCCGTTGACAGGGAATAGCAATCAGCCCCAGCATTTT. Protein: CASSPLTGNSNQPQHF.

The chain recombines TRBV28 with TRBJ2-7; 10 nucleotides align to TRBD2. CDR3 size: 16 residues. The V gene end was trimmed by 2 bases and the J gene end by 3 bases; junction bases not matched to a gene: 7. Germline V lookup: CDR1 MDHEN, CDR2 SYDVKM. DNA for the CDR3: TGTGCCAGCAGTTTAAATTTCCGGACTAGCGGCTACGAGCAGTACTTC. Amino acids: CASSLNFRTSGYEQYF.

This clonotype was recorded at least ten times. This chain connects TRBV7-2 to TRBJ2-3, with 12 positions matching TRBD2. V lost 5 bases and J lost 2; bases outside the gene matches: 11. This CDR3 region has 18 residues. Germline lookup yields CDR1 SGHTA and CDR2 FQGNSA. The CDR3 region is CASSPRLAGGGATDTQYF. CDR3 nucleotides: TGTGCCAGCAGCCCGAGGCTAGCGGGGGGGGGGGCCACAGATACGCAGTATTTT.

The chain joins TRBV20-1 to TRBJ1-5, with a tentative D call TRBD1 (5 bases). The CDR3 contains 16 residues. Trimming took off 0 bases at V and 4 bases at J, with 16 bases between the two ends. CDR1 and CDR2 from the germline V gene are DFQATT and SNEGSKA (reference sequence). The CDR3 here is CSARDLGRVDNQPQHF. The CDR3 DNA reads TGCAGTGCTAGAGATCTCGGCAGGGTGGATAATCAGCCCCAGCATTTT.

The rearrangement links TRBV2 to TRBJ1-3; TRBD1 matches at 9 bases. The germline V gene has CDR1 SNHLY and CDR2 FYNNEI. The CDR3 sequence is 15 residues long. Germline trimming cut 6 bases from V and 1 base from J; bases unmatched to any gene: 4. The DNA for the CDR3 is TGTGCCAGCAGGGGCGACAGGGGGTCTGGAAACACCATATATTTT. This encodes CASRGDRGSGNTIYF.

This clonotype was seen more than once but under ten times. The genes are TRBV7-9 and TRBJ1-2, with D unresolved. Germline V gene sequence: CDR1 SEHNR, CDR2 FQNEAQ (reference sequence). Trimming removed 3 bases at V and 7 bases at J, with 15 bases between. This CDR3 has 14 residues. Here the CDR3 reads CASSFLPPRFGYTF. DNA for the CDR3: TGTGCCAGCAGCTTCCTCCCCCCACGTTTTGGCTACACCTTC.

This clonotype was detected a few times. The chain combines TRBV7-9 with TRBJ2-7, with 7 positions matching TRBD2. Losses at the gene ends were 0 bases for V and 4 bases for J; bases not matched to a gene: 6. The CDR3 is 15 residues long. Germline CDR1 is SEHNR and CDR2 is FQNEAQ (reference sequence). The CDR3 is CASSLAPGLGYEQYF. In DNA form, the CDR3 reads TGTGCCAGCAGCTTAGCGCCAGGACTAGGGTACGAGCAGTACTTC.

This clonotype was counted ten times or more. The chain recombines TRBV7-6 with TRBJ2-3, with 9 bases identical to TRBD2. The CDR3 length is 14 residues. Per germline, CDR1 SGHVS and CDR2 FNYEAQ. V was clipped by 5 bases and J by 4 bases; unmatched bases: 4. The CDR3 DNA follows: TGTGCCAGCAGCAACGCGGGGGGGCCAGATACGCAGTATTTT. This codes for CASSNAGGPDTQYF.

This clonotype was found a few times. This chain joins TRBV4-1 and TRBJ2-1; 8 nucleotides align to TRBD1. Germline V gene data show CDR1 as MGHRA and CDR2 as YSYEKL. The CDR3 has 17 residues. J gave up 1 base and V 0 bases, and 5 bases lay outside the gene matches. The CDR3, as DNA: TGCGCCAGCAGCCAAGATAGGACAGGGAGGTCCTACAATGAGCAGTTCTTC. This translates into CASSQDRTGRSYNEQFF.

The rearrangement uses TRBV5-5 and TRBJ2-6; no definite D call. The CDR3 is 16 amino acids. Germline values: CDR1 SGHKS, CDR2 YYEKEE (reference sequence). V was cut by 6 bases and J by 0 bases, with 13 bases left in between. The CDR3 reads CASTLLGSSGANVLTF. The CDR3 DNA sequence: TGTGCCAGCACCCTGTTAGGAAGCTCTGGGGCCAACGTCCTGACTTTC.

A few counts support this clonotype. The V call is TRBV7-3, the J call TRBJ2-2; D is undetermined. This CDR3 has 15 residues. V lost 5 bases to trimming and J lost 4 bases, with 14 bases between them. The germline CDR1 and CDR2 sequences are SGHTA and FQGTGA. This CDR3 reads CASSPVVRFTGELFF. The CDR3, as DNA: TGTGCCAGCAGCCCGGTAGTGCGATTCACCGGGGAGCTGTTTTTT.

This chain joins TRBV2 and TRBJ2-4; 9 nucleotides match TRBD1. The J segment lost 5 bases and the V segment lost 4 bases, leaving 6 bases of the junction unmatched. Germline V gene lookup returns CDR1 SNHLY and CDR2 FYNNEI. This CDR3 is built from 15 residues. The DNA of the CDR3 is TGTGCCAGCAGTGTATGGGACAGGGAGCAAAACATTCAGTACTTC. Protein sequence: CASSVWDREQNIQYF.

The chain recombines TRBV2 with TRBJ2-7, with D possibly matching TRBD2 (7 bases). There are 12 residues in the CDR3. The germline CDR1 and CDR2 sequences are SNHLY and FYNNEI. V lost 7 bases to trimming and J lost 7 bases, with 14 bases between them. CDR3 sequence (DNA): TGTGCCAGCAAAGGGGGAGCGGGAGAGCAGTACTTC. Translation: CASKGGAGEQYF.

The chain combines TRBV2 with TRBJ2-5, with 8 bases fitting TRBD1. This CDR3 contains 14 residues. V was pared by 11 bases and J by 5 bases, with 13 bases of the junction left unmatched. Germline CDR1 reads SNHLY; CDR2 reads FYNNEI. The CDR3 DNA is TGTGCCGTACTGGGACAGGAGATAAAGGAGACCCAGTACTTC. It is translated as CAVLGQEIKETQYF.

This clonotype was picked up many times. V gene TRBV6-5 combines with J gene TRBJ2-3, with 9 bases matching TRBD2. Germline CDR1 MNHEY, CDR2 SVGAGI. This CDR3 contains 16 residues. The junction had 9 bases not matched to a gene; V was cut back by 7 bases and J by 1 base. The chain's CDR3 is CASMLTSGHRTDTQYF. Here the CDR3 DNA reads TGTGCCAGCATGTTGACTAGCGGTCACCGCACAGATACGCAGTATTTT.

The V call is TRBV4-1, the J call TRBJ2-1; 8 nucleotides match TRBD2. Germline V gene lookup returns CDR1 MGHRA and CDR2 YSYEKL. The CDR3 is made up of 17 amino acids. V lost 0 bases and J lost 4; bases outside the gene matches: 8. DNA for the CDR3: TGCGCCAGCAGCCAAGACCCTTCGGGGGGGGGGTACAATGAGCAGTTCTTC. Protein sequence: CASSQDPSGGGYNEQFF.